This T cell receptor (beta chain) was identified during a study of T cells in Graves' hyperthyroidism and ophthalmopathy. This CDR3 has 14 amino acids. Per germline, CDR1 MNHEY and CDR2 SVGEGT. V lost 6 bases to trimming and J lost 6 bases, with 18 bases between them. TCR beta CDR3 regions were amplified from RNA. HTBI primers drove first-round RT-PCR of the TCR CDR3. A single record per CDR3 protein comes from TCRdb applying MiXCR to the multiplex PCR reads. Seen here are roughly 600,000 distinct CDR3 sequences, about 15% observed once, and the top ten hold 12%. This clonotype was seen many times. The study left out patients who had uncontrolled infection, other autoimmune disease, pregnancy or lactation.

The sequenced sample was blood. The chain uses TRBV6-2 or TRBV6-3 and TRBJ2-7; D is possibly TRBD1 (5 bases). The sequence was collected from a woman aged 50 to 60 with Graves' ophthalmopathy. The CDR3 spells CASSFRQIHAEQYF. The CDR3 DNA is TGTGCCAGCAGCTTTAGACAGATTCACGCCGAGCAGTACTTC.